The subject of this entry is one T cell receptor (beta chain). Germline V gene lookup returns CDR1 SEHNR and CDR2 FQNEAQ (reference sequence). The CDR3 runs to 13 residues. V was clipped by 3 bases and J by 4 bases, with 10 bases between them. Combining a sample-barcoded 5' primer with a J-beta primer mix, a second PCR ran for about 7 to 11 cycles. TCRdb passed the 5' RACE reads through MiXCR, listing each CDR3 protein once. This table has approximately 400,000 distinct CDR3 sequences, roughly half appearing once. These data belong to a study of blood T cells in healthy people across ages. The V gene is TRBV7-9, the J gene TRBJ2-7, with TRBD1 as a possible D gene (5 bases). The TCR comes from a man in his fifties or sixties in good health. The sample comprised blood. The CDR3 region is CASSFTQGYEQYF. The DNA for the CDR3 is TGTGCCAGCAGCTTCACCCAGGGATACGAGCAGTACTTC.